This T cell receptor (beta chain) was identified in a study of graft-versus-host responses after intestinal transplantation. In the study overall: Recipients had transplants, and these were multivisceral, liver-intestinal, or isolated intestinal. For 3 to 4 years after anti-thymocyte globulin induction, all recipients took tacrolimus and steroids. Notes on the study in general: There was an association between peak levels of circulating GvH clones and early post-transplant HvG declines. GvH clonotypes were identified within recipient marrow, with a subset emerging first in ileum or blood.

With 5 bases clipped from V and 0 bases from J, the junction kept 6 bases outside the gene matches. CDR3 length equals 17 residues. The germline V gene encodes CDR1 MRHNA and CDR2 SNTAGT. The method was immunoSEQ multiplex PCR; TCRdb's version includes in-frame clones alone and lacks a portion of them. The table lists more than 90,000 clones, 90% to 95% of them singletons. Concerning this clone itself: Its antigen is unidentified.

The sample consisted of unstimulated CD8+ T cells sorted from spleen or lymph node cells, taken before transplant. This clonotype was sampled from a human donor who was the organ donor for an intestinal transplant. The chain links TRBV6-4 to TRBJ2-1, with TRBD2 matching 11 bases. CDR3 sequence reads: CASSLSSGRLSYNEQFF. In nucleotides, the CDR3 is TGTGCCAGCAGTTTGTCTAGCGGGAGGCTCTCCTACAATGAGCAGTTCTTC.